Described below is a single T cell receptor beta chain sequence and its context. Its antigen is unidentified. This entry comes from a study of OX40 agonist ivuxolimab in advanced cancers. Study overall: Eligibility admitted prior anti-PD-1, anti-PD-L1 or anti-CTLA-4 therapy; about 42% had some. Partial responses were achieved by three patients: one hepatocellular carcinoma, two cutaneous melanoma. Findings and caveats of the study: Expanded peripheral T cells had an undetermined antigen specificity.

Here immunoSEQ multiplex PCR was the method, and the copy in TCRdb shows in-frame clones only, minus some. This sample has 90,000 or so clones; over 75% occur once, and the top ten carry about 4%. The CDR3 totals 14 residues. V dropped 1 base and J dropped 4 bases, with 10 bases sitting between them. From germline, CDR1 is MDHEN and CDR2 SYDVKM. The J gene is TRBJ1-2, the V gene TRBV28; D call uncertain. This material consisted of CD4+ or CD8+ T cells sorted from blood, taken in a trial of the OX40 agonist ivuxolimab. This TCR derives from an adult with an advanced solid tumor such as melanoma, head and neck, liver or kidney cancer. CDR3 residues: CASSLYGESYGYTF. The DNA for the CDR3 is TGTGCCAGCAGTTTATACGGGGAATCCTATGGCTACACCTTC.